The 7 T cell receptor beta chains presented below share a single source sample, sequenced in a study of PD-1 blockade in mismatch repair-deficient tumors. The table came from immunoSEQ multiplex PCR; TCRdb's copy has only in-frame clones and leaves some out. The data show approximately 110,000 clones, about 74% seen once. The sample here was peripheral blood, taken around 60 weeks after starting pembrolizumab. These TCRs come from an adult with mismatch repair-deficient cancer.

The chain employs TRBV2 and TRBJ2-2, with TRBD2 matching over 10 bases. J gave up 2 bases and V 6 bases, and 12 bases lay outside the gene matches. Germline V gives CDR1 SNHLY, CDR2 FYNNEI. The CDR3 totals 18 residues. As DNA, the CDR3 is TGTGCCAGCAGGCCACCGGGACTAGCGTTAAGAAACACCGGGGAGCTGTTTTTT. Protein: CASRPPGLALRNTGELFF.

Regarding this clone: Within the sample, other DNA sequences also encode this same CDR3. This chain links TRBV7-2 with TRBJ1-5; TRBD1 agrees at 8 bases. Germline V gene lookup returns CDR1 SGHTA and CDR2 FQGNSA. The CDR3 has 15 residues. The V and J ends lost 5 bases and 2 bases, in that order; junction bases with no gene match: 5. The CDR3 reads CASSPGQGRNQPQHF. In nucleotides, the CDR3 is TGTGCCAGCAGCCCAGGACAGGGCCGCAATCAGCCCCAGCATTTT.

This chain joins TRBV27 and TRBJ2-3; 11 nucleotides agree with TRBD2. Germline lookup yields CDR1 MNHEY and CDR2 SMNVEV (reference sequence). V was clipped by 6 bases and J by 8 bases; unmatched bases: 4. The CDR3 totals 13 residues. This chain's CDR3 is CASRLAGAGTQYF. The CDR3 nucleotides read TGTGCCAGCAGACTAGCGGGAGCCGGTACGCAGTATTTT.

The chain links TRBV5-1 to TRBJ2-2; 13 positions agree with TRBD2. Germline assignment: CDR1 SGHRS and CDR2 YFSETQ. The CDR3 spans 18 residues. After removal of 4 bases from V and 5 bases from J, the junction contained 11 bases not matched to a gene. The CDR3 sequence: CASSALLAGGPNTGELFF. CDR3 nucleotides: TGCGCCAGCAGCGCCCTACTAGCGGGAGGGCCAAATACCGGGGAGCTGTTTTTT.

This CDR3 reads CASSAQGSGANVLTF. The CDR3 nucleotides are TGTGCCAGTAGTGCTCAGGGCTCTGGGGCCAACGTCCTGACTTTC. The chain joins TRBV19 to TRBJ2-6, with D perhaps TRBD1 (5 bases). The germline CDR1 and CDR2 sequences are LNHDA and SQIVND (reference sequence). There are 15 residues in the CDR3. V was cut by 5 bases and J by 0 bases, with 8 bases left in between. Filled out from reference TRBV19 and TRBJ2-6, the complete variable domain reads DGGITQSPKYLFRKEGQNVTLSCEQNLNHDAMYWYRQDPGQGLRLIYYSQIVNDFQKGDIAEGYSVSREKKESFPLTVTSAQKNPTAFYLCASSAQGSGANVLTFGAGSRLTVL.

J is TRBJ2-1 and V is TRBV5-1; TRBD2 matches 10 bases. The V and J ends lost 6 bases and 6 bases, in that order; junction bases with no gene match: 6. Germline V gene data show CDR1 as SGHRS and CDR2 as YFSETQ. This CDR3 region has 14 residues. CDR3 bases: TGCGCCAGCAAGCTAGCGGGAGAATTCAATGAGCAGTTCTTC. The encoded protein is CASKLAGEFNEQFF.

In this sample, this clone turned up a few times. The chain employs TRBV6-5 and TRBJ2-7; possibly TRBD1 or TRBD2 for D (5 bases each). The ends were cut back, 6 bases at V and 6 bases at J, with 12 bases in the middle. From germline, CDR1 is MNHEY and CDR2 SVGAGI. The CDR3 consists of 12 residues. The CDR3: CASSQRGTEQYF. DNA of the CDR3: TGTGCCAGCAGCCAGAGGGGAACCGAGCAGTACTTC.